The 3 T cell receptor beta chains given below trace back to one sample, sequenced in a study of T cells in localized non-small cell lung cancer. Clones were sequenced by immunoSEQ multiplex PCR, and TCRdb holds only the in-frame ones, with some missing. There are about 92,000 clones in the sample; roughly 91% occur only once, and approximately 4% lies in the top ten. The sequenced sample was PBMCs, obtained before any cancer treatment. The receptor source for this set is a woman aged 40-69 years with stage II squamous cell lung carcinoma.

V usage is TRBV5-1 and J usage is TRBJ2-6; 15 nucleotides agree with TRBD2. This CDR3 comprises 18 residues. The J segment lost 2 bases and the V segment lost 4 bases, leaving 4 bases of the junction unmatched. Germline CDR1 reads SGHRS; CDR2 reads YFSETQ. CDR3 region: CASSPGLAGGAGANVLTF. In DNA, the CDR3 is TGCGCCAGCAGCCCTGGACTAGCGGGAGGGGCTGGGGCCAACGTCCTGACTTTC. Looking up the rest from reference TRBV5-1 and TRBJ2-6 gives the full variable domain: KAGVTQTPRYLIKTRGQQVTLSCSPISGHRSVSWYQQTPGQGLQFLFEYFSETQRNKGNFPGRFSGRQFSNSRSEMNVSTLELGDSALYLCASSPGLAGGAGANVLTFGAGSRLTVL.

This clone showed up just once. The chain couples TRBV7-8 to TRBJ2-2; D ambiguous. This CDR3 is 13 amino acids long. Between the trimmed V and J ends, which lost 5 bases and 4 bases, there was a span of 8 bases. Germline V gene data show CDR1 as SGHVS and CDR2 as FQNEAQ. CDR3 nucleotide sequence: TGTGCCAGCAGCCCCTACGGCACCGGGGAGCTGTTTTTT. Its protein is CASSPYGTGELFF.

The rearrangement links TRBV6-6 to TRBJ1-5; D ambiguous. CDR1 MNHNY and CDR2 SVGAGI come from the germline V gene (reference sequence). V was pared by 5 bases and J by 4 bases, with 6 bases between. This CDR3 is 12 amino acids long. CDR3 protein: CASSGPNQPQHF. CDR3 DNA sequence: TGTGCCAGCAGTGGACCGAATCAGCCCCAGCATTTT.